Following are 3 T cell receptor beta chains from one sample sequenced in a study of T cells in Graves' hyperthyroidism and ophthalmopathy. Amplified TCR beta CDR3 regions came from RNA transcripts. The TCR CDR3 was amplified in a first-round RT-PCR using the HTBI primer set. MiXCR, run by TCRdb on the multiplex PCR reads, gives a single entry per CDR3 protein. The sample holds about 620,000 distinct CDR3 sequences; 15% to 20% are singletons and the top ten take 3% to 4%. The source material was blood. The receptors were gathered from a woman aged 25 to 45 with Graves' hyperthyroidism.

The table lists this clonotype with a few counts. The CDR3 loop is CASSVGVGASTDTQYF. The CDR3 nucleotides are TGTGCCAGCAGCGTAGGGGTGGGAGCGTCAACAGATACGCAGTATTTT. This sequence joins TRBV9 and TRBJ2-3; a possible D gene is TRBD2 (5 bases). Trimming removed 0 bases at V and 3 bases at J, with 14 bases between. Germline V gene data show CDR1 as SGDLS and CDR2 as YYNGEE. The CDR3 length is 16 residues.

This clonotype was seen many times. V and J are TRBV18 and TRBJ1-5, with unresolved D. Trimming shortened V by 2 bases and J by 3 bases, and 5 bases separated the two germline ends. Germline CDR1 and CDR2: KGHSH and LQKENI. The CDR3 length is 13 residues. The CDR3 nucleotides are TGTGCCAGCTCACCAGACCTCAATCAGCCCCAGCATTTT. Its translation is CASSPDLNQPQHF.

This clonotype came up many times. This sequence joins TRBV28 and TRBJ1-2; D uncertain. V was cut by 5 bases and J by 7 bases, with 14 bases left in between. The CDR3 contains 13 residues. Germline lookup yields CDR1 MDHEN and CDR2 SYDVKM. The CDR3 DNA reads TGTGCCAGCAGTATGGACTCGGCCGTTGGCTACACCTTC. It codes for CASSMDSAVGYTF.